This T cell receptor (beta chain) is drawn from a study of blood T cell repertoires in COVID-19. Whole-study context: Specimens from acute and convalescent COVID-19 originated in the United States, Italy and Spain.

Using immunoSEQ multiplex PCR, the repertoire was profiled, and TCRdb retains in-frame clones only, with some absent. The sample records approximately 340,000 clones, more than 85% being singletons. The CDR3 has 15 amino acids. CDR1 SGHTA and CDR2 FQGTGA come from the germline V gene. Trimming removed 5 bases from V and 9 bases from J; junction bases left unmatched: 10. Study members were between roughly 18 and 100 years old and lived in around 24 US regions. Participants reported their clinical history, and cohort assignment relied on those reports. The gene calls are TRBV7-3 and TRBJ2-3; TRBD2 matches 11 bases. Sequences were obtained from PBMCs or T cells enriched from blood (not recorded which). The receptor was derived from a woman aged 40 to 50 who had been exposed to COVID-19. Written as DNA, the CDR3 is TGTGCCAGCAGCCAACTAGCGGGGGCTTCCCCCACGCAGTATTTT. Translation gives CASSQLAGASPTQYF.